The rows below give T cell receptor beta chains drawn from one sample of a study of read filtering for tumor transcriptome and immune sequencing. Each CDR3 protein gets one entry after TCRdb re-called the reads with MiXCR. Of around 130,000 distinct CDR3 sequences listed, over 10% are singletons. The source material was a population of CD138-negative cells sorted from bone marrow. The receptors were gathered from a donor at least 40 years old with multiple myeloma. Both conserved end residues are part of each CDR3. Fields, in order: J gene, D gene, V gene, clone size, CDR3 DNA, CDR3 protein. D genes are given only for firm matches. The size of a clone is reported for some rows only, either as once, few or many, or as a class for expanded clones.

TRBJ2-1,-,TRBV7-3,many,TGTGCCAGCAGCTTAAGGGGTCCCACAGGGGAGGTATACAATGAGCAGTTCTTC,CASSLRGPTGEVYNEQFF
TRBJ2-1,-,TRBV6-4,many,TGTGCCAGCAGTTCGGACGGAAACTCCTACAATGAGCAGTTCTTC,CASSSDGNSYNEQFF
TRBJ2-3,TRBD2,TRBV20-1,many,TGCAGTGCTAGTCCGGGACTAGCGGGAGGGCCGAATACGCAGTATTTT,CSASPGLAGGPNTQYF
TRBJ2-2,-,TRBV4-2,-,TGTGCCAGCAGCCAAGATTTGGTGGGAACCGGGGAGCTGTTTTTT,CASSQDLVGTGELFF
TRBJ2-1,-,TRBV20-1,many,TGCAGTGCTAGACCCTTAGCGGAATCCTACAATGAGCAGTTCTTC,CSARPLAESYNEQFF
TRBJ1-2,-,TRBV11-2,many,TGTGCCAGCAGCCCAAAGATGGCAGGGGTAGGCTACACCTTC,CASSPKMAGVGYTF
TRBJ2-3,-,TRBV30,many,TGTGCCTGGAGTCCCAGCTCATTCACAGATACGCAGTATTTT,CAWSPSSFTDTQYF
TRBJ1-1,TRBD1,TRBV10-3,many,TGTGCCATCAGTGCACAGGGGAGAGACACTGAAGCTTTCTTT,CAISAQGRDTEAFF
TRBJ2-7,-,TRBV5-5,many,TGTGCCAGCAGCTTGGGCCAGCAGCAGTACTTC,CASSLGQQQYF
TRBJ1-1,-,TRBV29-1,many,TGCAGCGCCGCAACTACAGATCCTGAAGCTTTCTTT,CSAATTDPEAFF
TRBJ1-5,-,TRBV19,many,TGTGCCAGTAGCCGCGGGTTGGAAGCTTATCAGCCCCAGCATTTT,CASSRGLEAYQPQHF
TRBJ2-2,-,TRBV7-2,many,TGTGCCAGCAGCTTAGCAGGGTCGACCGGGGAGCTGTTTTTT,CASSLAGSTGELFF
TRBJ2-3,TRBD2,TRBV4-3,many,TGCGCCAGCAGCCACGGACTAGCGGCCACAGATACGCAGTATTTT,CASSHGLAATDTQYF
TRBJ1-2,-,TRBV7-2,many,TGTGCCAGCAGCCAAGGGGATTCGGGCTATGGCTACACCTTC,CASSQGDSGYGYTF
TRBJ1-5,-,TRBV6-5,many,TGTGCCAGCAGTTACTCGTTCAGCAATCAGCCCCAGCATTTT,CASSYSFSNQPQHF
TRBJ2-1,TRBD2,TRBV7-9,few,TGTGCCAGCAGCTCCTCTAGCGGAGAGCAGTTCTTC,CASSSSSGEQFF
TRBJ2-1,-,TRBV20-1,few,TGCAGTGCGAATAGATACAATGTGCAGTTCTTC,CSANRYNVQFF
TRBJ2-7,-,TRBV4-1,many,TGCGCCAGCAGCCAGGGAAGACTGGCCTACTACGAGCAGTACTTC,CASSQGRLAYYEQYF
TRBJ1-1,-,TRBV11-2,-,TGTGCCAGCAGCTCCTTTCGAGGCCTCGCTGAAGCTTTCTTT,CASSSFRGLAEAFF
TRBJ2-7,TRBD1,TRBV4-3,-,TGCGCCAGCAGCCTCCGGGACAGCCACTACGAGCAGTACTTC,CASSLRDSHYEQYF
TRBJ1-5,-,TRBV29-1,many,TGCAGCGTTGGTGACGGCGGTCGGCAGCCCCAGCATTTT,CSVGDGGRQPQHF
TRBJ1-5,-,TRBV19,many,TGTGCCAGTAATCTAAACGCGGGACTCTTTTTTCAGCCCCAGCATTTT,CASNLNAGLFFQPQHF
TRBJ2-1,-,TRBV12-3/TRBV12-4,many,TGTGCCAGCAGTTCGACCTACAATGAGCAGTTCTTC,CASSSTYNEQFF
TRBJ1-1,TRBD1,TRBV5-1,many,TGCGCCAGCAGCGAGGGACAGGGCACTGAAGCTTTCTTT,CASSEGQGTEAFF
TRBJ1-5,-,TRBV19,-,TGTGCCAGTAGTCTCGAGGGGGGGCGCGGACAGCCCCAGCATTTT,CASSLEGGRGQPQHF
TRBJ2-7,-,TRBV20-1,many,TGCAGTGCTCACCGGGCCCCCTCCGACGAGCAGTACTTC,CSAHRAPSDEQYF
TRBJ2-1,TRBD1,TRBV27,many,TGTGCCAGCAGAGCGGGACAGGGGGCGCGTAATGAGCAGTTCTTC,CASRAGQGARNEQFF
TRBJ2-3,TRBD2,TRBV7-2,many,TGTGCCAGCAGCCAGGGACTAGCGGGAGGAACAGATACGCAGTATTTT,CASSQGLAGGTDTQYF
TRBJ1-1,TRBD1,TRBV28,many,TGTGCCAGCAGTTTGTTGGACAGGGGTGGCACTGAAGCTTTCTTT,CASSLLDRGGTEAFF
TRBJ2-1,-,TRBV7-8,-,TGTACCAGCAGCTTGGGAAGTAGCAATGAGCAGTTCTTC,CTSSLGSSNEQFF
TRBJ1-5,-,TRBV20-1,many,TGCAGTGCCGGACAGCCCTATAGCAATCAGCCCCAGCATTTT,CSAGQPYSNQPQHF
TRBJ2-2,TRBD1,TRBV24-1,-,TGTGCCACCAGTGATTTTGGACAGGACGGCACCGGGGAGCTGTTTTTT,CATSDFGQDGTGELFF
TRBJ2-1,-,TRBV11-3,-,TGTGCCTCCCGACGTAGTTTTAGGGATGAGCAGTTCTTC,CASRRSFRDEQFF
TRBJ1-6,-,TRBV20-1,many,TGCAGTGCTAGAATGACAGGTGTCGAAAATTCACCCCTCCACTTT,CSARMTGVENSPLHF
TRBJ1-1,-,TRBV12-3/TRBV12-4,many,TGTGCCAGCACAACCGGGACCGAAGCTTTCTTT,CASTTGTEAFF
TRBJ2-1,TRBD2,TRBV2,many,TGTGCCAGCAGGGAACGGGAGGGGCCCTACAATGAGCAGTTCTTC,CASREREGPYNEQFF